The 26 T cell receptor beta chains presented below share a single source sample, sequenced in a study of cytomegalovirus exposure and HLA in healthy donors. This table comes from immunoSEQ multiplex PCR, and its TCRdb copy is limited to in-frame clones, with some not included. The sample yields about 180,000 clones, around 85% seen once. The sample comprised PBMCs. These receptors came from a man aged 18 to 35 in good health and CMV-seropositive.

The rearrangement joins TRBV7-9 to TRBJ1-2; D is unclear. The V end was cut by 4 bases, the J end by 0 bases, with 12 bases between. CDR1 and CDR2 from the germline V gene are SEHNR and FQNEAQ (reference sequence). This CDR3 comprises 15 residues. Written as DNA, the CDR3 is TGTGCCAGCAGCTGGAGCCCGCGGTCTAACTATGGCTACACCTTC. Its protein product is CASSWSPRSNYGYTF.

The chain couples TRBV5-1 to TRBJ1-2; D is ambiguous. This CDR3 contains 15 residues. Germline V lookup: CDR1 SGHRS, CDR2 YFSETQ. Trimming pared 2 bases from V and 0 bases from J, leaving 11 bases between. CDR3 sequence reads: CASSLLPSANYGYTF. CDR3 sequence (DNA): TGCGCCAGCAGCTTACTCCCCTCTGCTAACTATGGCTACACCTTC. Together with reference TRBV5-1 and TRBJ1-2, the CDR3 gives the full variable domain: KAGVTQTPRYLIKTRGQQVTLSCSPISGHRSVSWYQQTPGQGLQFLFEYFSETQRNKGNFPGRFSGRQFSNSRSEMNVSTLELGDSALYLCASSLLPSANYGYTFGSGTRLTVV.

The rearrangement joins TRBV7-3 to TRBJ2-7; 10 positions match TRBD2. The CDR3 sequence is 14 residues long. V lost 4 bases, J lost 1 base, and 1 base stayed unmatched. The V gene's germline CDR1 is SGHTA and CDR2 FQGTGA. The CDR3 sequence is CASSWTSGSYEQYF. CDR3 nucleotides: TGTGCCAGCAGCTGGACTAGCGGATCCTACGAGCAGTACTTC.

The chain uses TRBV9 and TRBJ2-3; D is unresolved. This CDR3 comprises 14 residues. In germline, CDR1 is SGDLS, CDR2 YYNGEE. The germline V and J ends were trimmed by 0 bases and 2 bases, with 7 bases remaining between them. CDR3 sequence reads: CASSVGQSTDTQYF. CDR3 DNA: TGTGCCAGCAGCGTAGGGCAGTCCACAGATACGCAGTATTTT.

This sequence joins TRBV28 and TRBJ2-2; D ambiguous. Germline-derived CDR1 and CDR2 are MDHEN and SYDVKM. Trimming removed 7 bases from V and 3 bases from J, with 9 bases in between. This CDR3 has 13 residues. The CDR3 here is CASTRSDTGELFF. CDR3 nucleotide sequence: TGTGCCAGCACTCGGTCGGACACCGGGGAGCTGTTTTTT.

This rearrangement joins TRBV9 to TRBJ1-1, with D unclear. V lost 4 bases to trimming and J lost 4 bases, with 17 bases between them. Germline CDR1 reads SGDLS; CDR2 reads YYNGEE. The CDR3 has 15 amino acids. DNA for the CDR3: TGTGCCAGCAGCCTACTTAGTCGGGCGGGCACTGAAGCTTTCTTT. Protein: CASSLLSRAGTEAFF.

In this sample, this clone turned up once. The chain links TRBV4-1 to TRBJ1-1; 8 nucleotides align to TRBD1. This CDR3 contains 14 residues. The germline CDR1 and CDR2 sequences are MGHRA and YSYEKL. Losses at the gene ends were 1 base for V and 4 bases for J; bases not matched to a gene: 2. The CDR3 loop reads CASSQAGQATEAFF. The CDR3 DNA is TGCGCCAGCAGCCAAGCGGGACAGGCCACTGAAGCTTTCTTT.

CDR3 coding DNA: TGTGCCAGCAGCTCACAGGTCGATGGCTACACCTTC. Its translation is CASSSQVDGYTF. The chain employs TRBV5-4 and TRBJ1-2, with D perhaps matching TRBD1 (5 bases). The V and J ends lost 3 bases and 6 bases respectively, with 9 bases between them. This CDR3 comprises 12 residues. Germline CDR1 is SGHNT and CDR2 is YYREEE (reference sequence).

The chain employs TRBV4-1 and TRBJ2-4, with 9 bases aligning to TRBD2. The germline V gene encodes CDR1 MGHRA and CDR2 YSYEKL. V lost 0 bases and J lost 0; bases outside the gene matches: 9. This CDR3 has 19 residues. The CDR3 nucleotides are TGCGCCAGCAGCCAAGAGGGGCGGGGGGGCTCCCTAGCCAAAAACATTCAGTACTTC. It is translated as CASSQEGRGGSLAKNIQYF.

This chain links TRBV4-2 with TRBJ2-1; D is perhaps TRBD2 (7 bases). This CDR3 contains 15 residues. Germline V gene lookup returns CDR1 LGHNA and CDR2 YNFKEQ. V dropped 1 base and J dropped 9 bases, with 16 bases sitting between them. The CDR3 reads CASSQVRGGPGEQFF. The CDR3 DNA reads TGTGCCAGCAGCCAAGTTAGGGGGGGGCCCGGTGAGCAGTTCTTC.

This rearrangement joins TRBV4-2 to TRBJ2-1; TRBD2 agrees at 13 bases. The CDR3 loop spans 14 amino acids. V lost 1 base and J lost 15; bases outside the gene matches: 6. Looked up from germline, CDR1 is LGHNA and CDR2 is YNFKEQ. The CDR3 spells CASSQVGTSGAGFF. CDR3 in DNA: TGTGCCAGCAGCCAAGTTGGGACTAGCGGGGCGGGGTTCTTC.

The chain is built from TRBV27 and TRBJ1-2, with 7 bases aligning to TRBD1. The V gene end was trimmed by 2 bases and the J gene end by 0 bases; junction bases not matched to a gene: 6. The CDR3 contains 16 residues. Germline V gene data show CDR1 as MNHEY and CDR2 as SMNVEV (reference sequence). The CDR3 spells CASSLRGQGANYGYTF. CDR3 sequence (DNA): TGTGCCAGCAGTTTAAGGGGCCAGGGGGCTAACTATGGCTACACCTTC.

The rearrangement joins TRBV9 to TRBJ1-2; TRBD1 is a possible D gene (5 bases). The CDR3 is 15 amino acids. Germline loops: CDR1 SGDLS, CDR2 YYNGEE. V lost 0 bases and J 1 base, leaving 10 bases between the germline ends. DNA of the CDR3: TGTGCCAGCAGCGTAGCGTCAGGGATTAACTATGGCTACACCTTC. Translation gives CASSVASGINYGYTF.

The rearrangement uses TRBV27 and TRBJ2-1, with 8 bases aligning to TRBD1. The CDR3 runs 14 residues. Germline V CDR1 and CDR2: MNHEY, SMNVEV (reference sequence). V lost 8 bases, J lost 4 bases, and 7 bases stayed unmatched. The CDR3 DNA reads TGTGCCAGCGGATTACAGGGGGTTTACAATGAGCAGTTCTTC. This encodes CASGLQGVYNEQFF.

This clone was detected once. The CDR3 is CASSQGGLPSGNNEQFF. The CDR3 nucleotides are TGCGCCAGCAGCCAAGGGGGACTCCCTTCGGGCAACAATGAGCAGTTCTTC. The rearrangement joins TRBV4-1 to TRBJ2-1; tentative D call: TRBD2 (6 bases). The CDR3 runs 17 residues. The germline V gene has CDR1 MGHRA and CDR2 YSYEKL. Trimming took 1 base from V and 5 from J, leaving 18 bases between them.

V is TRBV6-1 and J is TRBJ1-5, with a weak D call TRBD1 (5 bases). Trimming left V 2 bases short and J 4 bases short, with 9 bases between. The length of the CDR3 is 14 residues. Germline values: CDR1 MNHNS, CDR2 SASEGT. CDR3 in amino acids: CASSEFTGNQPQHF. DNA of the CDR3: TGTGCCAGCAGTGAATTTACAGGAAATCAGCCCCAGCATTTT.

The chain recombines TRBV5-5 with TRBJ2-7; perhaps TRBD2 as D (6 bases). The CDR3 is 13 residues long. V dropped 4 bases and J dropped 6 bases, with 14 bases sitting between them. Germline CDR1 and CDR2: SGHKS and YYEKEE (reference sequence). CDR3 bases: TGTGCCAGCAGCCCGGGGGAGGACTTCGAGCAGTACTTC. Residues: CASSPGEDFEQYF. The full variable domain, in which reference TRBV5-5 and TRBJ2-7 provide the parts outside the CDR3, is DAGVTQSPTHLIKTRGQQVTLRCSPISGHKSVSWYQQVLGQGPQFIFQYYEKEERGRGNFPDRFSARQFPNYSSELNVNALLLGDSALYLCASSPGEDFEQYFGPGTRLTVT.

The chain has TRBV5-4 and TRBJ2-6, with TRBD1 matching over 10 bases. This CDR3 contains 16 residues. The junction had 6 bases not matched to a gene; V was cut back by 5 bases and J by 4 bases. CDR1 and CDR2 (germline): SGHNT, YYREEE (reference sequence). The CDR3 DNA follows: TGTGCCAGCAGTCCGGGACAGGGGAGAGGGGCCAACGTCCTGACTTTC. Protein product: CASSPGQGRGANVLTF.

The V call is TRBV2, the J call TRBJ2-7; 14 nucleotides line up with TRBD2. The germline V gene has CDR1 SNHLY and CDR2 FYNNEI. This CDR3 contains 14 residues. Unmatched junction bases numbered 4, after V lost 6 bases and J lost 6 bases. CDR3 bases: TGTGCCAGCAGGTTCGGGACTAGCGGGGGCGAGCAGTACTTC. It is translated as CASRFGTSGGEQYF.

This clone has a single count. The chain joins TRBV7-9 to TRBJ2-1; D is undetermined. CDR3 length equals 11 residues. The germline gives CDR1 SEHNR, CDR2 FQNEAQ (reference sequence). The germline V and J ends were trimmed by 7 bases and 8 bases, with 9 bases remaining between them. The DNA for the CDR3 is TGTGCCAGCATTGTCGCGGATGAGCAGTTCTTC. Amino acid sequence: CASIVADEQFF.

The chain carries TRBV5-1 and TRBJ1-1; TRBD1 agrees at 12 bases. CDR1 and CDR2 from the germline V gene are SGHRS and YFSETQ. Trimming removed 3 bases from V and 4 bases from J; junction bases left unmatched: 10. The CDR3 contains 17 residues. This chain's CDR3 is CASSSGTGGFVGTEAFF. For the CDR3, the DNA is TGCGCCAGCAGCTCCGGGACAGGGGGCTTTGTTGGCACTGAAGCTTTCTTT. The full variable domain, rest sourced from reference TRBV5-1 and TRBJ1-1, is KAGVTQTPRYLIKTRGQQVTLSCSPISGHRSVSWYQQTPGQGLQFLFEYFSETQRNKGNFPGRFSGRQFSNSRSEMNVSTLELGDSALYLCASSSGTGGFVGTEAFFGQGTRLTVV.

The rearrangement links TRBV7-2 to TRBJ2-3; TRBD2 matches 10 bases. Per the germline V gene, CDR1 is SGHTA and CDR2 is FQGNSA. The CDR3 runs 15 residues. The V gene end was trimmed by 5 bases and the J gene end by 1 base; junction bases not matched to a gene: 3. As DNA, the CDR3 is TGTGCCAGCAGCCTTCTAGCGGGAGGCACAGATACGCAGTATTTT. Translated, it gives CASSLLAGGTDTQYF.

This chain uses TRBV27 with TRBJ2-7, with a weak D call TRBD2 (6 bases). The CDR3 loop spans 13 amino acids. Trimming shortened V by 5 bases and J by 4 bases, and 12 bases separated the two germline ends. Germline values: CDR1 MNHEY, CDR2 SMNVEV (reference sequence). CDR3 region: CASSRPGVYEQYF. Written as DNA, the CDR3 is TGTGCCAGCAGTCGGCCGGGAGTGTACGAGCAGTACTTC.

The rearrangement links TRBV28 to TRBJ1-2; maybe TRBD1 (6 bases). The ends were cut back, 5 bases at V and 4 bases at J, with 17 bases in the middle. The CDR3 is 15 residues long. Germline CDR1 MDHEN, CDR2 SYDVKM. DNA of the CDR3: TGTGCCAGCAGTACACAAACAGGGACGCTCTATGGCTACACCTTC. Translation gives CASSTQTGTLYGYTF.

The rearrangement links TRBV25-1 to TRBJ2-3, with D perhaps matching TRBD1 (6 bases). The V end lost 3 bases, the J end lost 4 bases, and 14 bases lay between the germline ends. This CDR3 is built from 15 residues. Per the germline V gene, CDR1 is MGHDK and CDR2 is SYGVNS. The CDR3 sequence is CASSDTGKDSDTQYF. In DNA form, the CDR3 reads TGTGCCAGCAGTGATACAGGGAAGGATTCAGATACGCAGTATTTT.

The V and J genes are TRBV7-2 and TRBJ1-2; D uncertain. CDR1 is SGHTA, CDR2 FQGNSA, per germline. The V gene lost 1 base and the J gene lost 8 bases, with 14 bases spanning the gap. The CDR3 totals 14 residues. CDR3 region: CASSLGTGVGGYTF. CDR3 nucleotides: TGTGCCAGCAGCTTAGGAACGGGTGTTGGGGGCTACACCTTC.